This TCR beta chain was retrieved from a study of shared clonotypes between healthy human individuals. Points from the study as a whole: Despite large depth, rarefaction showed incomplete sorted-subset sequencing.

Trimming at V came to 7 bases and at J to 7 bases, leaving 9 bases not matched to a gene. Germline loops: CDR1 MDHEN, CDR2 SYDVKM. The CDR3 runs to 15 residues. Libraries were prepared by immunoSEQ multiplex PCR; TCRdb keeps only in-frame clonotypes and omits some of them. The repertoire holds a few million clones, with around 90% as singletons. A note on this clone: What it binds is unknown.

The source is a man between 18 and 35 years old in good health. Some clones in this sample may be carry-over from other donors' samples. The sequencing input was naive CD4+ T cells from PBMCs. The subset denotes: CD45RA+ positively selected. J is TRBJ2-1 and V is TRBV28, with 11 bases aligning to TRBD2. The CDR3 reads CASTPASSGRNEQFF. The CDR3 DNA reads TGTGCCAGCACCCCTGCGTCTAGCGGGAGGAATGAGCAGTTCTTC.